The clone carrying this TCR beta chain was seen ten or more times. The antigen remains unidentified. V lost 5 bases and J lost 10; bases outside the gene matches: 7. Germline CDR1 and CDR2: SGHTA and FQGNSA. This CDR3 has 14 residues. The entry originates in a study of T cells in Graves' hyperthyroidism and ophthalmopathy. Study-wide findings and caveats: Most thyroid clonotypes expanded above 0.001 were also detected in blood.

The source material, RNA transcripts, was used to amplify TCR beta CDR3 regions. The study used the HTBI primer set for a first-round RT-PCR of the TCR CDR3. From the multiplex PCR reads, TCRdb called clonotypes with MiXCR, one entry per CDR3 protein. The sample includes about 760,000 distinct CDR3 sequences, about 35% of them seen just once. No ophthalmopathy progression within 18 months constituted stable Graves' hyperthyroidism. Exclusion of patients followed from uncontrolled infection, other autoimmune disease, pregnancy or lactation. The sample consisted of blood. This sequence joins TRBV7-2 and TRBJ2-5; 13 bases align to TRBD2. This sequence originates from a woman aged 40 to 50 with Graves' hyperthyroidism. The CDR3 nucleotides read TGTGCCAGCAGCCAGGGACTAGCGGGGATGGTCCAGTACTTC. This sequence encodes CASSQGLAGMVQYF.